This paragraph covers one T cell receptor (beta chain) sequence. Its cognate antigen is unknown. Germline V CDR1 and CDR2: SNHLY, FYNNEI. The CDR3 has 13 amino acids. The V and J ends lost 5 bases and 7 bases respectively, with 12 bases between them. The record originates from a study of blood T cells in healthy people across ages. Study-level points and caveats: Observed TCR beta diversity per million T cells went down as age went up. This fall followed a roughly linear course with age. The study lacked donor CMV status, which possibly confounded expanded clonotype changes.

In each sample, at least 6.5 million PBMCs were isolated. Using a J-beta primer mix together with a sample-barcoded 5' primer, a second PCR was run for about 6 to 12 cycles. Each cDNA molecule was tagged by a template-switch adaptor that had 12 random nucleotides. Via MiXCR, TCRdb re-called the 5' RACE reads, giving one row per CDR3 protein. The sample yields about 1,500,000 distinct CDR3 sequences, about 40% seen once. The chain recombines TRBV2 with TRBJ2-1; D gene uncertain. This clonotype was sampled from a woman between 18 and 30 years old in good health. The sample consisted of blood. The CDR3 DNA sequence: TGTGCCAGCAGTCGCCCCCCAGGAAATGAGCAGTTCTTC. Translating it yields CASSRPPGNEQFF. Filled out from reference TRBV2 and TRBJ2-1, the complete variable domain reads EPEVTQTPSHQVTQMGQEVILRCVPISNHLYFYWYRQILGQKVEFLVSFYNNEISEKSEIFDDQFSVERPDGSNFTLKIRSTKLEDSAMYFCASSRPPGNEQFFGPGTRLTVL.